This T cell receptor beta chain was profiled in a study of spatial heterogeneity in lung cancer. Across the study: Across tumor regions, counts of TCR transcripts showed a strong correlation with a T cell module score derived from matched bulk RNA-seq.

This sample's time point: sample taken at primary tumor resection. Study observations and caveats: Intratumoral expanded alpha and beta TCR counts were found to track tumor mutation counts.

The sample holds a few counts of this clonotype. The antigen is not known. One entry per CDR3 protein results from TCRdb running MiXCR on the 5' RACE reads. Of about 3,900 distinct CDR3 sequences listed, 4.1% are singletons. The V segment lost 7 bases and the J segment 3 bases; nucleotides outside the gene matches: 5. Germline CDR1 MNHEY, CDR2 SVGAGI. The CDR3 is made up of 13 amino acids. This TCR was sampled from a male donor with early-stage non-small cell lung cancer. This sample comprised lung tumor tissue, obtained at surgery. The chain recombines TRBV6-5 with TRBJ2-7, with 8 bases fitting TRBD1. In DNA, the CDR3 is TGTGCCAGCAAGAGGACAGGGAGCTACGAGCAGTACGTC. As protein: CASKRTGSYEQYV.